Shown below are 8 T cell receptor beta chains from a single sample sequenced in a study of immune cell composition in non-small cell lung cancer. The table came from immunoSEQ multiplex PCR; TCRdb's copy has only in-frame clones and leaves some out. Among 3,000 to 4,000 clones, 68% were seen once, and the ten largest hold 7.8%. The sequencing input was lung tumor tissue. These receptors were collected from a human donor with non-small cell lung cancer.

This clone was found once. The chain links TRBV7-3 to TRBJ1-3; D gene ambiguous. V shed 2 bases and J shed 3 bases, with 8 bases lying between them. This CDR3 region has 14 residues. Germline CDR1 is SGHTA and CDR2 is FQGTGA. The CDR3 sequence: CASSLAGGGNTIYF. The DNA for the CDR3 is TGTGCCAGCAGCTTAGCGGGAGGTGGAAACACCATATATTTT.

This clone was seen only a few times. This chain connects TRBV27 to TRBJ2-7, with 9 bases matching TRBD2. In germline, CDR1 is MNHEY, CDR2 SMNVEV (reference sequence). V shed 3 bases and J 0 bases; nucleotides not matched to a gene: 9. The CDR3 runs to 17 residues. CDR3 sequence: CASSFQVAGDLSYEQYF. The CDR3 region has the DNA TGTGCCAGCAGTTTCCAGGTAGCGGGGGACCTCTCCTACGAGCAGTACTTC.

Here the CDR3 reads CASGNAPALDRAGGIQYF. The CDR3 DNA is TGTGCTAGTGGGAACGCTCCAGCCCTTGACAGGGCGGGCGGCATTCAGTACTTC. This rearrangement joins TRBV12-5 to TRBJ2-4; 7 nucleotides align to TRBD1. Trimming removed 6 bases from V and 9 bases from J; junction bases left unmatched: 23. This CDR3 has 18 residues. Germline-derived CDR1 and CDR2 are LGHNT and FRNRAP.

The chain links TRBV11-2 to TRBJ2-7; tentatively, D is TRBD1 (6 bases). The V end lost 2 bases, the J end lost 1 base, and 12 bases lay between the germline ends. CDR1 is SGHAT, CDR2 FQNNGV, per germline. This CDR3 is built from 15 residues. CDR3 coding DNA: TGTGCCAGCAGCTTAACCGGGACATATTCCTACGAGCAGTACTTC. Translated: CASSLTGTYSYEQYF.

This clone occurred once. The V call is TRBV5-4, the J call TRBJ2-2; 13 bases align to TRBD2. This CDR3 region has 17 residues. CDR1 SGHNT and CDR2 YYREEE come from the germline V gene (reference sequence). The ends lost 4 bases at V and 7 bases at J; junction bases unmatched: 10. The CDR3 loop reads CASSPGLAGARGGELFF. The CDR3 bases are TGTGCCAGCAGCCCTGGACTAGCGGGAGCGCGCGGCGGGGAGCTGTTTTTT.

This clone was observed once. The chain recombines TRBV5-1 with TRBJ2-5; 9 nucleotides agree with TRBD2. V lost 4 bases, J lost 1 base, and 5 bases stayed unmatched. The CDR3 is 15 residues long. CDR1 and CDR2 from the germline V gene are SGHRS and YFSETQ. The CDR3 spells CASSGGTSSQETQYF. For the CDR3, the DNA is TGCGCCAGCAGCGGGGGGACTAGCTCCCAAGAGACCCAGTACTTC.

The rearrangement joins TRBV15 to TRBJ1-3, with unresolved D. The germline gives CDR1 LNHNV, CDR2 YYDKDF (reference sequence). V was trimmed by 3 bases and J by 5 bases, leaving 11 bases between them. The length of the CDR3 is 14 residues. The CDR3 sequence is CATSSGLSRNTIYF. CDR3 bases: TGTGCCACCAGCAGCGGACTCAGTAGAAACACCATATATTTT. Complete variable domain (other parts from reference TRBV15 and TRBJ1-3): DAMVIQNPRYQVTQFGKPVTLSCSQTLNHNVMYWYQQKSSQAPKLLFHYYDKDFNNEADTPDNFQSRRPNTSFCFLDIRSPGLGDTAMYLCATSSGLSRNTIYFGEGSWLTVV.

J is TRBJ1-4 and V is TRBV7-8; D unresolved. Germline V gene lookup returns CDR1 SGHVS and CDR2 FQNEAQ. The length of the CDR3 is 15 residues. V was trimmed by 1 base and J by 0 bases, leaving 6 bases between them. This CDR3 reads CASSLVAATNEKLFF. The CDR3 DNA reads TGTGCCAGCAGCTTAGTGGCAGCAACTAATGAAAAACTGTTTTTT. Based on the CDR3 plus reference TRBV7-8 and TRBJ1-4, the full variable domain is GAGVSQSPRYKVAKRGQDVALRCDPISGHVSLFWYQQALGQGPEFLTYFQNEAQLDKSGLPSDRFFAERPEGSVSTLKIQRTQQEDSAVYLCASSLVAATNEKLFFGSGTQLSVL.